One TCR beta chain is described in this entry. The data belong to a study of blood T cell repertoires in COVID-19. Authors' data handling: Scientists estimated how many nucleated cells there were by amplifying reference gene primers. The assay was immunoSEQ multiplex PCR, and TCRdb's table has in-frame clones only and misses some. V and J calls and clone size are given by that table; D and trimming were obtained from the DNA. Of tens of thousands of clones in the sample, 81% were seen once. The junction had 3 bases not matched to a gene; V was cut back by 0 bases and J by 4 bases. The CDR3 loop spans 15 amino acids. Germline V gene data show CDR1 as LGHNA and CDR2 as YSLEER.

The J gene is TRBJ2-5, the V gene TRBV4-3; TRBD2 agrees at 9 bases. The clonotype originates from a man in his 70s with COVID-19, enrolled during active disease. The sample was peripheral blood. The CDR3 DNA reads as TGCGCCAGCAGCCAAGAGCGGGAGGGTAGAGAGACCCAGTACTTC. Its protein product is CASSQEREGRETQYF.